These 12 T cell receptor beta chains came from one sample sequenced in a study of regulatory T cells in long-lasting Graves disease. Stated time point: newly diagnosed GD, antithyroid drugs for less than 3 months. TCR sequences were obtained from RNA taken from PBMCs. Building the TCR beta libraries relied on iRepertoire HTBI primers, and CDR3 regions underwent Arm-PCR. One entry per CDR3 protein results from TCRdb running MiXCR on the multiplex PCR reads. The sample consists of 200,000 to 250,000 distinct CDR3 sequences, 20% to 25% of them appearing once. Specimen: peripheral blood mononuclear cells (PBMCs), collected at new diagnosis, from a patient treated with antithyroid drugs. These receptors all stem from a female donor with Graves disease.

Here the CDR3 DNA reads TGTGCCAGCAGCTCAAACCTACTCCGGGATTCACAAACGGGGGAGCAGTTCTTC. Translated, it gives CASSSNLLRDSQTGEQFF. The V call is TRBV5-4, the J call TRBJ2-1, with a possible D match to TRBD2 (5 bases). This CDR3 region has 18 residues. V was shortened by 3 bases and J by 10 bases, with 29 bases between the two germline ends. Germline CDR1 and CDR2: SGHNT and YYREEE (reference sequence).

This clonotype was seen many times. The chain employs TRBV30 and TRBJ2-7; D is unclear. The V end lost 3 bases, the J end lost 3 bases, and 6 bases lay between the germline ends. This CDR3 has 11 residues. Germline V gene data show CDR1 as GTSNPN and CDR2 as SVGIG (reference sequence). Written as DNA, the CDR3 is TGTGCCTGGAGGGGTGGCTACGAGCAGTACTTC. It is translated as CAWRGGYEQYF.

This clonotype was seen a handful of times. J is TRBJ1-2 and V is TRBV25-1; 7 nucleotides agree with TRBD1. In germline, CDR1 is MGHDK, CDR2 SYGVNS. CDR3 length: 14 amino acids. V gave up 4 bases and J gave up 7 bases; unmatched junction bases: 9. The CDR3 loop is CASSVQGRTSGYTF. The CDR3 DNA is TGTGCCAGCAGTGTACAGGGGCGAACTAGTGGCTACACCTTC.

This clonotype was detected ten times or more. V gene TRBV15 combines with J gene TRBJ2-1; D is perhaps TRBD2 (5 bases). V lost 3 bases to trimming and J lost 4 bases, with 10 bases between them. Per germline, CDR1 LNHNV and CDR2 YYDKDF (reference sequence). This CDR3 has 14 amino acids. The CDR3 here is CATSRGAVYNEQFF. The CDR3, as DNA: TGTGCCACCAGCAGGGGAGCTGTTTACAATGAGCAGTTCTTC.

This clonotype was recorded many times. V is TRBV5-1 and J is TRBJ1-2, with D maybe TRBD1 (5 bases). Germline CDR1 reads SGHRS; CDR2 reads YFSETQ. V dropped 3 bases and J dropped 8 bases, with 14 bases sitting between them. The CDR3 is 13 residues long. In DNA form, the CDR3 reads TGCGCCAGCAGCTCCGCGGGGGGGGACGGCTACACCTTC. Protein: CASSSAGGDGYTF.

This clonotype was seen many times. CDR3 bases: TGTGCCAGCAGTTACCCCACTAATACGCAGTATTTT. It codes for CASSYPTNTQYF. The gene calls are TRBV2 and TRBJ2-3; D ambiguous. V lost 5 bases, J lost 7 bases, and 10 bases lay in between. CDR3 length: 12 residues. Germline V gene lookup returns CDR1 SNHLY and CDR2 FYNNEI.

This clonotype came up many times. The chain recombines TRBV11-2 with TRBJ1-1; D gene uncertain. CDR1 SGHAT and CDR2 FQNNGV come from the germline V gene. The CDR3 runs to 12 residues. V lost 5 bases, J lost 7 bases, and 11 bases lay in between. CDR3 loop: CASSPQVIEAFF. CDR3 in DNA: TGTGCCAGCAGCCCCCAAGTCATTGAAGCTTTCTTT.

As to this clonotype: This clone may be a read error of a much larger clone one base away. The V gene is TRBV12-3 or TRBV12-4, the J gene TRBJ1-2; TRBD1 is a possible D gene (6 bases). V was cut by 2 bases and J by 7 bases, with 14 bases left in between. CDR3 length: 14 amino acids. CDR3 nucleotide sequence: TGTGCCAGCAGTTTAAATGGGGGGCGGGGTGGCTACACCTTC. Amino acid sequence: CASSLNGGRGGYTF.

This clonotype has ten or more counts. The chain couples TRBV20-1 to TRBJ2-3; 9 nucleotides agree with TRBD2. CDR3 size: 14 residues. The trim removed 5 bases at V and 4 bases at J, leaving 7 bases unmatched. Germline CDR1 DFQATT, CDR2 SNEGSKA (reference sequence). The CDR3 region is CSAPRTSVADTQYF. The CDR3 nucleotides are TGCAGTGCTCCGAGGACTAGCGTTGCAGATACGCAGTATTTT.

This clonotype has ten or more counts. The CDR3 coding sequence is TGTGCCAGCAGCTTATCGGAGGGCGGTGGAACCGGGGAGCTGTTTTTT. Translated: CASSLSEGGGTGELFF. The chain links TRBV7-9 to TRBJ2-2, with TRBD2 as a possible D gene (6 bases). This CDR3 region has 16 residues. CDR1 and CDR2 (germline): SEHNR, FQNEAQ (reference sequence). Trimming cost V 2 bases and J 5 bases, with 15 bases left between them.

This clonotype was seen at least ten times. The V call is TRBV27, the J call TRBJ1-1; D is unclear. Trimming took 5 bases from V and 1 from J, leaving 11 bases between them. In germline, CDR1 is MNHEY, CDR2 SMNVEV (reference sequence). The CDR3 totals 14 residues. This CDR3 is CASSPLPPNTEAFF. CDR3 sequence (DNA): TGTGCCAGCAGTCCGCTCCCCCCGAACACTGAAGCTTTCTTT.

This clonotype was counted only a few times. The chain recombines TRBV6-1 with TRBJ2-2; TRBD2 matches at 8 bases. V shed 10 bases, J shed 5 bases, and the junction held 12 bases outside the gene matches. The CDR3 has 15 amino acids. Germline CDR1 is MNHNS and CDR2 is SASEGT. CDR3 DNA: TGTGCCACCCGAAACGGGGGGGCCGGGACCGGGGAGCTGTTTTTT. It translates to CATRNGGAGTGELFF.